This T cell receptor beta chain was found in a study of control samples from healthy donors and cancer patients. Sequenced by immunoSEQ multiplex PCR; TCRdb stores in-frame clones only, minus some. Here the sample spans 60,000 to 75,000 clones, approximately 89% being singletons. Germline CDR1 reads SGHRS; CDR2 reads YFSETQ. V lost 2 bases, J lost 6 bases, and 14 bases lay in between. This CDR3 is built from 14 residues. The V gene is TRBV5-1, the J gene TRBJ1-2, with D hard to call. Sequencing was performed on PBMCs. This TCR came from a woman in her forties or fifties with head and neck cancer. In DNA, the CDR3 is TGCGCCAGCAGCTTTGGCTTGGACGTAAATGGCTACACCTTC. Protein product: CASSFGLDVNGYTF.